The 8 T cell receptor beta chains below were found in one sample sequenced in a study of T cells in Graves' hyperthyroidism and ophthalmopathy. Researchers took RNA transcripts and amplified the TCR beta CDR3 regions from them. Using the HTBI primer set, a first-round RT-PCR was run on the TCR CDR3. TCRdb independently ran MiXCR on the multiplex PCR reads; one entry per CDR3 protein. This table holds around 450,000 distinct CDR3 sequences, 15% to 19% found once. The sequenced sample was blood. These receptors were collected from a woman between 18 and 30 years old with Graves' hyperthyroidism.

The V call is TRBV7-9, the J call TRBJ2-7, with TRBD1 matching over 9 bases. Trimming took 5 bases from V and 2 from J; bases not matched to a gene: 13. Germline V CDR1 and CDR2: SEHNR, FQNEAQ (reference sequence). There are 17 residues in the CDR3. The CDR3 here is CASSPDPGTGTTYEQYF. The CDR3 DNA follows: TGTGCCAGCAGCCCTGACCCCGGGACAGGGACCACCTACGAGCAGTACTTC.

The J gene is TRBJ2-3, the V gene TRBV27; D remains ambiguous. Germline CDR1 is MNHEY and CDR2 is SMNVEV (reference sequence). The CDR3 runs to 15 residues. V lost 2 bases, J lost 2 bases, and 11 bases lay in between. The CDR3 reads CASSLIAGFTDTQYF. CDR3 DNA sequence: TGTGCCAGCAGTTTAATTGCTGGTTTCACAGATACGCAGTATTTT.

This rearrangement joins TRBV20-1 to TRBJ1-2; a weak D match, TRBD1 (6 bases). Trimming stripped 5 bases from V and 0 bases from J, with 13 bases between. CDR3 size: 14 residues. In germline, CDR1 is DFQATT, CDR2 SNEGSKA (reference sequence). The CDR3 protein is CSAPDSISNYGYTF. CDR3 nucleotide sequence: TGCAGTGCTCCGGACAGCATTTCTAACTATGGCTACACCTTC.

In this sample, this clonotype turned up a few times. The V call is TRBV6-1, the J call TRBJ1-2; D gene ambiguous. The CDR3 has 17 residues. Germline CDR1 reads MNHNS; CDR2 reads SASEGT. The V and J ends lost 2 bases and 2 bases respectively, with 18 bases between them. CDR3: CASSELRPFLANYGYTF. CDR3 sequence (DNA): TGTGCCAGCAGTGAACTGAGGCCCTTCCTGGCGAACTATGGCTACACCTTC.

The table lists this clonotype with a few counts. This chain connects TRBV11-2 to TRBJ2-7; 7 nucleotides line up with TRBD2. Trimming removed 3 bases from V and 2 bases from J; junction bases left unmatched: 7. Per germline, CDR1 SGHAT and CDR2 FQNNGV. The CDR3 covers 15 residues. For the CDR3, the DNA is TGTGCCAGCAGCTTGGCAGCGGGACTCCCCTACGAGCAGTACTTC. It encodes CASSLAAGLPYEQYF.

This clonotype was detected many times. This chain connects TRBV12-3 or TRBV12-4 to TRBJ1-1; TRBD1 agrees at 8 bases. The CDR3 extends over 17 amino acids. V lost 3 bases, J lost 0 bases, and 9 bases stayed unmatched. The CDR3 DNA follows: TGTGCCAGCAGTTTTGCCGGGACAGGACTTATGAACACTGAAGCTTTCTTT. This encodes CASSFAGTGLMNTEAFF.

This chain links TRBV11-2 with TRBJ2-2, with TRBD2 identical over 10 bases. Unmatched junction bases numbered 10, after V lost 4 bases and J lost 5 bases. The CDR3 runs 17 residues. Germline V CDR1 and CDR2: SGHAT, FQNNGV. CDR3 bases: TGTGCCAGCAGCTATCATAGCGGGGGGTATGGTACCGGGGAGCTGTTTTTT. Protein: CASSYHSGGYGTGELFF.

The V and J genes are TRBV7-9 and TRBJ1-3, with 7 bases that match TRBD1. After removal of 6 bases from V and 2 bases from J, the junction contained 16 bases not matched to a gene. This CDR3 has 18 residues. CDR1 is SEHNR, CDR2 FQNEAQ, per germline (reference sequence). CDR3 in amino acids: CASSPSVLTGEAGNTIYF. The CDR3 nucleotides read TGTGCCAGCAGTCCTAGTGTACTAACAGGGGAGGCTGGAAACACCATATATTTT. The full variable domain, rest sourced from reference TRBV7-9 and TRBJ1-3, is DTGVSQNPRHKITKRGQNVTFRCDPISEHNRLYWYRQTLGQGPEFLTYFQNEAQLEKSRLLSDRFSAERPKGSFSTLEIQRTEQGDSAMYLCASSPSVLTGEAGNTIYFGEGSWLTVV.